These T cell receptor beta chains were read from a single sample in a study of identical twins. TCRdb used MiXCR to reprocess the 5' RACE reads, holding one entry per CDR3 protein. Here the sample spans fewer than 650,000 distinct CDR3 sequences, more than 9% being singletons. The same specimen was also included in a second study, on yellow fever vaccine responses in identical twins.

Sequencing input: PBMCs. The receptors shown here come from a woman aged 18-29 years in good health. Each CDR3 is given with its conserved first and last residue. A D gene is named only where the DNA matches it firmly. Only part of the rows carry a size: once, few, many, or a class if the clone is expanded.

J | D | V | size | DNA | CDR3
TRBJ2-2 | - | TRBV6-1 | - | TGTGCCAGCAGTGAGCTGACAGGTTCGGTTTGGGAGCTGTTTTTT | CASSELTGSVWELFF
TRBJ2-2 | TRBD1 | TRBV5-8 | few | TGTGCCAGCAGCAAGGACAGGGGGCGCCCCGGGGAGCTGTTTTTT | CASSKDRGRPGELFF
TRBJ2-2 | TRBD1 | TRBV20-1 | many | TGCAGTGCGCCGGGACAGGGGGCAACCGGGGAGCTGTTTTTT | CSAPGQGATGELFF
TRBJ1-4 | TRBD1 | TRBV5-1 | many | TGCGCCAGCAGCTTGACTCCCGGACAGGCTCAAAAACTGTTTTTT | CASSLTPGQAQKLFF
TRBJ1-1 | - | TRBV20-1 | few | TGCAGTGCAGGGGGGGCGAACACTGAAGCTTTCTTT | CSAGGANTEAFF
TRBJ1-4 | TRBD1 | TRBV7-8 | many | TGTGCCAGCAGCCCAGACAGGGTTGAAAAACTGTTTTTT | CASSPDRVEKLFF
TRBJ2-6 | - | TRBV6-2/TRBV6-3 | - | TGTGCCAGCAGGCGTACAGGGTCTGGGGCCAACGTCCTGACTTTC | CASRRTGSGANVLTF
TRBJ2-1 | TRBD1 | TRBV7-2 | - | TGTGCCAGCAGCTACTCTGGACAGGGGGTCTACAATGAGCAGTTCTTC | CASSYSGQGVYNEQFF
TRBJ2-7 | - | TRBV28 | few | TGTGCCAGCAGTTTATTGGGGACACCGTTCGAGCAGTACTTC | CASSLLGTPFEQYF
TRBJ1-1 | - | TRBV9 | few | TGTGCCAGCAGCGCGATGGTTAACACTGAAGCTTTCTTT | CASSAMVNTEAFF
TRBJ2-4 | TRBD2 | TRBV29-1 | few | TGCAGCGTTGTAGGGGGGTCTAGCGGGATTATGGTTCAGTACTTC | CSVVGGSSGIMVQYF
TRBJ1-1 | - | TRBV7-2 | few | TGTGCCAGCAGCAGGGCGTGGGGGCAGAGATACACTGAAGCTTTCTTT | CASSRAWGQRYTEAFF
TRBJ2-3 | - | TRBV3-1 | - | TGTGCCAGCAGCCCCGCCGCAGATACGCAGTATTTT | CASSPAADTQYF
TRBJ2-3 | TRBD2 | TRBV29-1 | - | TGCAGCGTGAGTGCCGGGACTAGCTACACAGATACGCAGTATTTT | CSVSAGTSYTDTQYF
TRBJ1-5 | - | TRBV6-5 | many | TGTGCCAGCAGTTACGTCTCGGTCGGTCTCAATCAGCCCCAGCATTTT | CASSYVSVGLNQPQHF
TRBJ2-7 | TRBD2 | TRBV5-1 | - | TGCGCCAGCAGCTTGGGACTAGCGTTTAGCTCCTACGAGCAGTACTTC | CASSLGLAFSSYEQYF
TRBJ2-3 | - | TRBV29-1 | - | TGCAGCGTTGAGGGTTTGGCGTTAGATACGCAGTATTTT | CSVEGLALDTQYF
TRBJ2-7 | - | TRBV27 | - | TGTGCCAGCATCCCCAGGGGTTCCTCCGAGCAGTACTTC | CASIPRGSSEQYF
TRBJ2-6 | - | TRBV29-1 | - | TGCAGCGCAGGGTCCTTAGGAAGCGTCCTGACTTTC | CSAGSLGSVLTF
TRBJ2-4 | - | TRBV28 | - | TGTGCCAGCAGTCCCCTCGTAGCCAAAAACATTCAGTACTTC | CASSPLVAKNIQYF
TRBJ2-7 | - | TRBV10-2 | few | TGCGCCAGCAGAAGACAGTACGAGCAGTACTTC | CASRRQYEQYF
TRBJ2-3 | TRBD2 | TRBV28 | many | TGTGCCAGCAGTGATTACCCTAGGACTAGCGGAACAGATACGCAGTATTTT | CASSDYPRTSGTDTQYF
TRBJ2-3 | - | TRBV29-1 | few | TGCAGCGTTTTGAGGGCCGACACAGATACGCAGTATTTT | CSVLRADTDTQYF
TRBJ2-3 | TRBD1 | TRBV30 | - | TGTGCCTGGAGTCCAGACAGGGGGCGGACAGATACGCAGTATTTT | CAWSPDRGRTDTQYF
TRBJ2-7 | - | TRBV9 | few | TGTGCCAGCAGCGTAGACCTGGGGGCGAACTACGAGCAGTACTTC | CASSVDLGANYEQYF
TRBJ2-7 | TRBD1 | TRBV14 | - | TGTGCCAGCAGCCACAGGACCGGGACAGGGGGCTACGAGCAGTACTTC | CASSHRTGTGGYEQYF
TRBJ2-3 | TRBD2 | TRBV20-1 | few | TGCAGTGCTAGACCGGGGGGAGTAGGTGATACGCAGTATTTT | CSARPGGVGDTQYF
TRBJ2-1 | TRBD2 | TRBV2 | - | TGTGCCAGCAATCGACTAGCGGGGGGCCGCGGCAACAATGAGCAGTTCTTC | CASNRLAGGRGNNEQFF
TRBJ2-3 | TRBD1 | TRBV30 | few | TGTGCCTGGAGTGCGGACAGGGGTTCGGGTACGCAGTATTTT | CAWSADRGSGTQYF
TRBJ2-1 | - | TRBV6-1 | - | TGTGCCAGCAGCCGAGGGGGGGGGTACTACAATGAGCAGTTCTTC | CASSRGGGYYNEQFF